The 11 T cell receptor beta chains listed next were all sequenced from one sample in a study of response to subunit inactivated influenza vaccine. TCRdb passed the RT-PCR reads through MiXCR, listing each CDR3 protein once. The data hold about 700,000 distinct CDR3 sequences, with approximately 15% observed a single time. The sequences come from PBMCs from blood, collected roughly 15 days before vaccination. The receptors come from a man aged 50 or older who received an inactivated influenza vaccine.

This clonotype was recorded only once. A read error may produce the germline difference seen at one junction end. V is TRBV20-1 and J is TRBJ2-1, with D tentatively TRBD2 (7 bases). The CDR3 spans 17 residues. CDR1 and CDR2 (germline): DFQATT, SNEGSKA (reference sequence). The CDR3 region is CSSRDPFWEGVRDEQFF. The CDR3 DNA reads TGCAGTTCTAGAGATCCCTTTTGGGAGGGGGTGAGAGATGAGCAGTTCTTC.

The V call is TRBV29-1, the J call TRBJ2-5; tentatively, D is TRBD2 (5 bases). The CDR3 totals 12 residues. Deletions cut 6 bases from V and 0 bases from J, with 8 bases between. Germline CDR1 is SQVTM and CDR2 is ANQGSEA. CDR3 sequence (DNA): TGCAGCGTATCACTAGACCAAGAGACCCAGTACTTC. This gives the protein CSVSLDQETQYF.

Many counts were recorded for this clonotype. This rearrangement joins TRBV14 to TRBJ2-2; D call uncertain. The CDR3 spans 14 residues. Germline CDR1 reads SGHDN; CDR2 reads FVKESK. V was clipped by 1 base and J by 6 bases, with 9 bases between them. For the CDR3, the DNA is TGTGCCAGCAGCCAAGGGTTCGTACCCGGGGAGCTGTTTTTT. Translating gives CASSQGFVPGELFF.

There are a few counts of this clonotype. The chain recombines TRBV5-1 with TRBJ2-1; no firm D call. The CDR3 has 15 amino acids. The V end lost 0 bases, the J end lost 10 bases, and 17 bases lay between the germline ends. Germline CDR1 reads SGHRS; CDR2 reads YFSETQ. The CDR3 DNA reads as TGCGCCAGCAGCTTGGTCGGCGACGGCTTTCACGAGCAGTTCTTC. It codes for CASSLVGDGFHEQFF.

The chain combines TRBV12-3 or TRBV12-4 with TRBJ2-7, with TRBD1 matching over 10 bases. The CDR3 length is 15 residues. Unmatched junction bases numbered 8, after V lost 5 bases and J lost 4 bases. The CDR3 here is CASSMTGTGDYEQYF. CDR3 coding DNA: TGTGCCAGCAGTATGACCGGGACAGGGGATTACGAGCAGTACTTC.

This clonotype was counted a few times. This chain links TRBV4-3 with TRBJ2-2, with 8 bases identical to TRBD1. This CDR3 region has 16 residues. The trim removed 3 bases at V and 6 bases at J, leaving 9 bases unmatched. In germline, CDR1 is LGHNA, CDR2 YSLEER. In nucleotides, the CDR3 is TGCGCCAGCAGCCAGGAGGACAGGGTGCGCCCCGGGGAGCTGTTTTTT. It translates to CASSQEDRVRPGELFF.

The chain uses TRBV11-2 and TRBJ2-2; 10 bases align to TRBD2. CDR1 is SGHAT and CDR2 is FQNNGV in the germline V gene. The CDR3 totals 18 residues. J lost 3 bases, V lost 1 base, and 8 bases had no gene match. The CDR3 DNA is TGTGCCAGCAGCTTAGGCACTAGCGGGAACGGTGACACCGGGGAGCTGTTTTTT. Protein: CASSLGTSGNGDTGELFF.

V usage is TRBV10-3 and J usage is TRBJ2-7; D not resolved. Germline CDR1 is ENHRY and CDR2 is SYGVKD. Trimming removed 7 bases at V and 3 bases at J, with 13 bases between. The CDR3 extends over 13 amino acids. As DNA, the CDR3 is TGTGCCATCACGGCGACTCGGAACTACGAGCAGTACTTC. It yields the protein CAITATRNYEQYF.

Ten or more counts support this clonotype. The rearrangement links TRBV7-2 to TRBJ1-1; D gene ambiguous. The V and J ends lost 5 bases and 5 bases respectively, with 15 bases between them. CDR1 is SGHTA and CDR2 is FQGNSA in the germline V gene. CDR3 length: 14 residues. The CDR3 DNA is TGTGCCAGCAGCGAAGGCCCTCTAGGAACTGAAGCTTTCTTT. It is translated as CASSEGPLGTEAFF.

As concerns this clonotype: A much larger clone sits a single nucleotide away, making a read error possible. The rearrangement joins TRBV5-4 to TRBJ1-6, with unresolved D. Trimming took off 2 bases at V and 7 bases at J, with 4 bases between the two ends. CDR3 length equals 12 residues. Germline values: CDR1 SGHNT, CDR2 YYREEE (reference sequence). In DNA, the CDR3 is TGTGCCAGCAGCTTCGAGAATTCACCCCTCCACTTT. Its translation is CASSFENSPLHF.

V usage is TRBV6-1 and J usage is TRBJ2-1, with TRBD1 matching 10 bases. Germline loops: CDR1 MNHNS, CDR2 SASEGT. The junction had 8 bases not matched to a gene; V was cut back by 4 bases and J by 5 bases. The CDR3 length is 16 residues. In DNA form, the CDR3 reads TGTGCCAGCAGTGGCAGGGACAGGGGTTCCCACAATGAGCAGTTCTTC. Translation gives CASSGRDRGSHNEQFF.